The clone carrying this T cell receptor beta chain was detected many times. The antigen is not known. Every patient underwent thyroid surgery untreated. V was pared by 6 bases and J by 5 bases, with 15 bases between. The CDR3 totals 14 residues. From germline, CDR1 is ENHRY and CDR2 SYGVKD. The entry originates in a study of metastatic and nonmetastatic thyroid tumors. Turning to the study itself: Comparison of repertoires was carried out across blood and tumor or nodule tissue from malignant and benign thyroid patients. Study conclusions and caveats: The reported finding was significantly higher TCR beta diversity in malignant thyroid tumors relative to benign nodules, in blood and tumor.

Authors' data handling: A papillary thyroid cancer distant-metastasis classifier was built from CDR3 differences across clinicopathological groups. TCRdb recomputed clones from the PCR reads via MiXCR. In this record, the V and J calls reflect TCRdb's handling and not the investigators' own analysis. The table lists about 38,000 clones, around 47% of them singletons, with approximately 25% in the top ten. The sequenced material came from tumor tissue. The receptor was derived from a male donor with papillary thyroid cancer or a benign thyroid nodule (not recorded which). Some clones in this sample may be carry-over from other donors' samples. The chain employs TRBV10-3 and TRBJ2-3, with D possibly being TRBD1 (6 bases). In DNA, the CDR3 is TGTGCCATCAGGGGGGCCTCGGGCCAAGATACGCAGTATTTT. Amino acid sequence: CAIRGASGQDTQYF.